The source of this T cell receptor (beta chain) is a study of T cell repertoires in cytomegalovirus infection (dated by TCRdb to the late 2010s). In the study overall: Donor HLA type was relevant to the analysis, as public TCR beta signatures indicated carriage of CMV infection together with the matching HLA type. Overall study results and their limits: Cumulative frequency of public TCR beta family members discriminated carriers of CMV infection plus the relevant HLA type in this cohort and an independent approximately 400-donor cohort. The ex vivo response was dominated by HLA-C-restricted CMV-specific TCR beta clonotypes, and the single most frequent clonotype in two of eight donors was supplied by these HLA-C-restricted clonotypes.

Reading the germline V gene (reference sequence) gives CDR1 SGHKS and CDR2 YYEKEE. From cysteine to phenylalanine, the CDR3 is 17 amino acids long. Of all the DNA, just the CDR3 is kept, 51 bases in frame from base 1. Relative to germline, V is missing 3 bases and J is missing 4 bases, with 13 bases of the junction outside any gene match. A few counts support this clonotype. What this receptor recognizes is not known. Base qualities are missing; no much larger clone stands one base away. The reads were generated on an Illumina HiSeq 1500. Through fastp at Q25 and MiXCR, TCRdb rebuilt clones from the public reads, retaining in-frame beta chains. CDR3 protein sequences are deduplicated, and each keeps its most common genes and DNA. The sample records about 130,000 distinct CDR3 sequences, roughly a quarter of which are singletons. 30% to 40% of the sample belongs to the ten largest clones.

The V gene is TRBV5-5 and the J gene is TRBJ1-5, with 7 junctional bases fitting TRBD1. The material sequenced was PBMCs, sequenced either directly or after in vitro stimulation (not recorded which). This clonotype was sampled from a human donor in good health (CMV status not recorded). Some clones in this sample may be carry-over from other donors' samples. The DNA sequence follows: TGTGCCAGCAGCTCGGGACAGATAATCGCCCCAAATCAGCCCCAGCATTTT. This yields the protein CASSSGQIIAPNQPQHF.